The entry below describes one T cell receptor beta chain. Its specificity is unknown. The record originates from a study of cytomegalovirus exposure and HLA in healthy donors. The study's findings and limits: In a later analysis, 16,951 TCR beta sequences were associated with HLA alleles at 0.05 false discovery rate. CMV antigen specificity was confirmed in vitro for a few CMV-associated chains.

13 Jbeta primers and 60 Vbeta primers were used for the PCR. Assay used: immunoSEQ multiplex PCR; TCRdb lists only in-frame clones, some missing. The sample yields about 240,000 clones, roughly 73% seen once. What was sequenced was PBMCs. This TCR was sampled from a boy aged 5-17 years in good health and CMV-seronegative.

The CDR3 coding sequence is TGTGCCAGCAGCTTAGTAGCGGGAGGGAGCACAGATACGCAGTATTTT. Amino acid sequence: CASSLVAGGSTDTQYF. This chain links TRBV7-9 with TRBJ2-3; 11 bases map to TRBD2. From germline, CDR1 is SEHNR and CDR2 FQNEAQ (reference sequence). This CDR3 is built from 16 residues. J lost 0 bases, V lost 1 base, and 0 bases had no gene match.